The sequence of this T cell receptor beta chain was determined in a study of T cells after posttransplantation cyclophosphamide. Germline CDR1 and CDR2: SGHDN and FVKESK. CDR3 length: 14 amino acids. The V gene lost 0 bases and the J gene lost 5 bases, with 10 bases spanning the gap. Assay: immunoSEQ multiplex PCR; the TCRdb copy retains only in-frame clones and omits some. The table records about 18,000 clones, roughly 83% of them present only once. V gene TRBV14 combines with J gene TRBJ1-2; D call uncertain. The specimen was memory CD4+ T cells sorted from blood. The sequence was collected from a man aged 25 to 40 in good health and a related stem cell transplant donor. The CDR3 region is CASSQDQWSYGYTF. The CDR3 bases are TGTGCCAGCAGCCAAGATCAGTGGTCGTATGGCTACACCTTC.